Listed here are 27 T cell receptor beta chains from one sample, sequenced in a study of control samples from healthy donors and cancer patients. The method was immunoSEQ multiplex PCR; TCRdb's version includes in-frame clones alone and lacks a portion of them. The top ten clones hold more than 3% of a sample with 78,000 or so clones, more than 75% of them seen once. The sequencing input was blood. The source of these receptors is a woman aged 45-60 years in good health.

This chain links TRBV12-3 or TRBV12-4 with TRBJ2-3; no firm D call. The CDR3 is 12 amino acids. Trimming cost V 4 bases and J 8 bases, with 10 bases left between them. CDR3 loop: CASSSGIGTQYF. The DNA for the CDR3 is TGTGCCAGCAGTTCCGGAATAGGTACGCAGTATTTT.

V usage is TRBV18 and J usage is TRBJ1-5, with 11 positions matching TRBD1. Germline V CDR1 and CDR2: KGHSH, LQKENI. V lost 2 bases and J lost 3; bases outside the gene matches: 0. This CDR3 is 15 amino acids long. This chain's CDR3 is CASSPGQGANQPQHF. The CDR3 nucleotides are TGTGCCAGCTCACCAGGACAGGGGGCCAATCAGCCCCAGCATTTT.

CDR3 sequence reads: CASSWGQGNQPQHF. The CDR3 DNA reads as TGTGCCAGCAGCTGGGGACAGGGGAATCAGCCCCAGCATTTT. The chain has TRBV7-9 and TRBJ1-5; TRBD1 agrees at 10 bases. This CDR3 contains 14 residues. V trimming: 4 bases; J trimming: 4 bases; junction bases outside the gene matches: 1. Germline CDR1 SEHNR, CDR2 FQNEAQ (reference sequence).

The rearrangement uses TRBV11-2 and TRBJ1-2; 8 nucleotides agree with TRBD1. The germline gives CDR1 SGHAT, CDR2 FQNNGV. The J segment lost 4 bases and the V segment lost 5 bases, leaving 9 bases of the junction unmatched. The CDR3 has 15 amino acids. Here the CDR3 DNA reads TGTGCCAGCAGCCCCCTCGGACAGGGCAGCTATGGCTACACCTTC. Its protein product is CASSPLGQGSYGYTF.

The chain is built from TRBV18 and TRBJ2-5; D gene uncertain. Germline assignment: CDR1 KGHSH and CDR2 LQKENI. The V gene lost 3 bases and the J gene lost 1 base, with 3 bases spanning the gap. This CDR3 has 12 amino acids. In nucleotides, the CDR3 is TGTGCCAGCTCACCCACCCAAGAGACCCAGTACTTC. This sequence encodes CASSPTQETQYF.

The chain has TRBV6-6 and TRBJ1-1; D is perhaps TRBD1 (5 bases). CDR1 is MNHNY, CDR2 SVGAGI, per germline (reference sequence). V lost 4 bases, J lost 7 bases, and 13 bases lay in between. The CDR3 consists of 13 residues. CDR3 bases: TGTGCCAGCAGTTTGATCGGGGGAGGTGAAGCTTTCTTT. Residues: CASSLIGGGEAFF.

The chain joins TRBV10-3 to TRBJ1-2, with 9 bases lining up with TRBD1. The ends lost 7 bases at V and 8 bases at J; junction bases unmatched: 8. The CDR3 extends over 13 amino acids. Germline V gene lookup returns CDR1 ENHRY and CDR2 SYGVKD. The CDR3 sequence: CAITDRGAAGYTF. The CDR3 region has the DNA TGTGCCATCACAGACAGGGGGGCGGCGGGCTACACCTTC.

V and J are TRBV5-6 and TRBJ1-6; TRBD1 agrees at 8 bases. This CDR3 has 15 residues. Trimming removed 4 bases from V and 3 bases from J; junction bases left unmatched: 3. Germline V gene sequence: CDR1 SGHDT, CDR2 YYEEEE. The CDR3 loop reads CASSLDRGYNSPLHF. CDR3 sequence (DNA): TGTGCCAGCAGCCTAGACAGGGGCTATAATTCACCCCTCCACTTT.

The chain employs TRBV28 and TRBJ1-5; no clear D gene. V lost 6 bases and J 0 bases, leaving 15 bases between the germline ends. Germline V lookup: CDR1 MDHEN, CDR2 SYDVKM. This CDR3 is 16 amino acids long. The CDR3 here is CASSQVPGSSNQPQHF. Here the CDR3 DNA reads TGTGCCAGCAGCCAGGTGCCGGGAAGTAGCAATCAGCCCCAGCATTTT.

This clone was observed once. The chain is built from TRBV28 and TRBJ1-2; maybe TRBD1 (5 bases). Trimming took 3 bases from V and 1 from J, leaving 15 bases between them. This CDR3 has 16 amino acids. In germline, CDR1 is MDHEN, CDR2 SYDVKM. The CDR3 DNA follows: TGTGCCAGCAGTTTCACAGATCAGGGAGGTAACTATGGCTACACCTTC. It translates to CASSFTDQGGNYGYTF.

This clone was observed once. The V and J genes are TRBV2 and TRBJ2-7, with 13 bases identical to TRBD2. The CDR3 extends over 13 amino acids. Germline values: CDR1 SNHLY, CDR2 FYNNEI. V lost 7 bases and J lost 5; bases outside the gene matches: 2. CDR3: CASTGLAGDEQYF. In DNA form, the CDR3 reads TGTGCCAGCACAGGACTAGCGGGAGACGAGCAGTACTTC.

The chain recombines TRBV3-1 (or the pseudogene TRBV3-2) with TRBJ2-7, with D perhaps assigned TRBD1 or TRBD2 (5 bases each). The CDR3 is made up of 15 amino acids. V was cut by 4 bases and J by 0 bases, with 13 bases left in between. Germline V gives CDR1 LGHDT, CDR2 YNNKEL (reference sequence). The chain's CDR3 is CASSPAIGASYEQYF. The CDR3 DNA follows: TGTGCCAGCAGCCCAGCTATCGGGGCCTCCTACGAGCAGTACTTC.

The CDR3 loop is CASSAPPGLAGENADTQYF. CDR3 bases: TGCGCCAGCAGCGCACCCCCCGGACTAGCGGGAGAAAACGCAGATACGCAGTATTTT. The chain uses TRBV5-1 and TRBJ2-3; 13 bases align to TRBD2. V was clipped by 4 bases and J by 4 bases; unmatched bases: 15. Germline V gene data show CDR1 as SGHRS and CDR2 as YFSETQ. This CDR3 comprises 19 residues.

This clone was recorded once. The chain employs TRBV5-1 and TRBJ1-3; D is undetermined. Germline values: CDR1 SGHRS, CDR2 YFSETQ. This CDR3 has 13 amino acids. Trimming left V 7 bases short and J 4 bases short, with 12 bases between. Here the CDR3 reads CASSVGSGNTIYF. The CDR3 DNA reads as TGCGCCAGCTCCGTGGGTTCAGGAAACACCATATATTTT.

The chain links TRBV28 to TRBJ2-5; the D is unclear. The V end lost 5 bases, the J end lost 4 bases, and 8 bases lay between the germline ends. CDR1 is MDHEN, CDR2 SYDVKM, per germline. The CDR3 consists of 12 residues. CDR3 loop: CASSDESETQYF. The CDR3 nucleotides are TGTGCCAGCAGTGATGAATCAGAGACCCAGTACTTC.

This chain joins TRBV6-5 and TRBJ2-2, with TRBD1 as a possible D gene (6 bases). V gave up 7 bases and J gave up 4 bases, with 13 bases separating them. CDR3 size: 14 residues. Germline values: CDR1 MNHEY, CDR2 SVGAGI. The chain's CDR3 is CASKTGTTTGELFF. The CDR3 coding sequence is TGTGCCAGCAAAACCGGGACAACCACCGGGGAGCTGTTTTTT.

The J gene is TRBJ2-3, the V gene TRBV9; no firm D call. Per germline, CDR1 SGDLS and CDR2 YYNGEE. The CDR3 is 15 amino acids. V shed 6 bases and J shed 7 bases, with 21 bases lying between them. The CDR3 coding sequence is TGTGCCAGCACTTCGTCCGGAGCCGATACGAATACGCAGTATTTT. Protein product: CASTSSGADTNTQYF.

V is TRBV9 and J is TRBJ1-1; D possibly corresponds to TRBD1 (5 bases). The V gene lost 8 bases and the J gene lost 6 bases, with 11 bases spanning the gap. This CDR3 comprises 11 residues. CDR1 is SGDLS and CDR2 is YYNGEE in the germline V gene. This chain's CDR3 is CASGGFAEAFF. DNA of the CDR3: TGTGCCAGTGGGGGTTTCGCTGAAGCTTTCTTT. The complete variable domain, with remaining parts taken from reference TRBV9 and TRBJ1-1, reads DSGVTQTPKHLITATGQRVTLRCSPRSGDLSVYWYQQSLDQGLQFLIQYYNGEERAKGNILERFSAQQFPDLHSELNLSSLELGDSALYFCASGGFAEAFFGQGTRLTVV.

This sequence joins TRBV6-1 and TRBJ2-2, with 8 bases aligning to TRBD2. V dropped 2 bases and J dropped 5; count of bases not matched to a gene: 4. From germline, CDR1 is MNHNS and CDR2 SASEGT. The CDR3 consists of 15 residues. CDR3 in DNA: TGTGCCAGCAGTGAACTTAGCGGGATTACCGGGGAGCTGTTTTTT. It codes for CASSELSGITGELFF.

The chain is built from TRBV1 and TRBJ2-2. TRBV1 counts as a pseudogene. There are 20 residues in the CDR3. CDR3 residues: CTSSPSGGSVPALNTGELFF. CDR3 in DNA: TGCACCAGCAGCCCCTCTGGGGGTAGTGTGCCGGCCCTTAACACCGGGGAGCTGTTTTTT.

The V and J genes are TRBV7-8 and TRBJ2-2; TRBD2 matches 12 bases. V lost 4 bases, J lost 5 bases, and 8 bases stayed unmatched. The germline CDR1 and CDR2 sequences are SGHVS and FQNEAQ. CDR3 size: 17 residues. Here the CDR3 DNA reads TGTGCCAGCAGCTCACGACTAGCGGGAGAGGGGACCGGGGAGCTGTTTTTT. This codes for CASSSRLAGEGTGELFF.

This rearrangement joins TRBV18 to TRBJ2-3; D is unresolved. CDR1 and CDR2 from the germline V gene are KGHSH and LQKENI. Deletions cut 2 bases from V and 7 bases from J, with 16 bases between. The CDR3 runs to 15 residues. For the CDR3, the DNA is TGTGCCAGCTCACCAAGGCGCACCAGTTCCTATACGCAGTATTTT. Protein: CASSPRRTSSYTQYF. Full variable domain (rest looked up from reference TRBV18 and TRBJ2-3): NAGVMQNPRHLVRRRGQEARLRCSPMKGHSHVYWYRQLPEEGLKFMVYLQKENIIDESGMPKERFSAEFPKEGPSILRIQQVVRGDSAAYFCASSPRRTSSYTQYFGPGTRLTVL.

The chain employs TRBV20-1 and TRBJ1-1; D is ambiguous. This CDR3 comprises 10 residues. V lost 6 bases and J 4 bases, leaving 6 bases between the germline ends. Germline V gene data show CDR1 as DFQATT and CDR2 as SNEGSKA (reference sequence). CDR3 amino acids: CSARSTEAFF. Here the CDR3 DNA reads TGCAGTGCCCGGTCCACTGAAGCTTTCTTT.

The CDR3 here is CASSQDGQGRSPLHF. The CDR3 DNA reads TGTGCCAGCAGCCAAGATGGACAGGGAAGGTCACCCCTCCACTTT. This chain joins TRBV3-1 (or the pseudogene TRBV3-2) and TRBJ1-6, with TRBD1 matching 8 bases. V shed 0 bases, J shed 10 bases, and the junction held 5 bases outside the gene matches. The CDR3 spans 15 residues. Germline V gene sequence: CDR1 LGHDT, CDR2 YNNKEL (reference sequence).

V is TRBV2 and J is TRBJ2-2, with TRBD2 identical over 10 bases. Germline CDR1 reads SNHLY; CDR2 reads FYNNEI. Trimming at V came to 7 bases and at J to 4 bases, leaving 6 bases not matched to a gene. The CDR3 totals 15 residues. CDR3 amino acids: CASTPRTSGTGELFF. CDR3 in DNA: TGTGCCAGCACTCCTCGGACTAGCGGCACCGGGGAGCTGTTTTTT. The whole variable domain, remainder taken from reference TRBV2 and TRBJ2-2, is EPEVTQTPSHQVTQMGQEVILRCVPISNHLYFYWYRQILGQKVEFLVSFYNNEISEKSEIFDDQFSVERPDGSNFTLKIRSTKLEDSAMYFCASTPRTSGTGELFFGEGSRLTVL.

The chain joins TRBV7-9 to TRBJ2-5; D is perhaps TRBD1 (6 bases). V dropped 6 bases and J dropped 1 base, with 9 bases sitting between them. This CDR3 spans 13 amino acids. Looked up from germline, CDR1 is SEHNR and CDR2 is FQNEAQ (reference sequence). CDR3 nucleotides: TGTGCCAGCAGAACAGGGAGCCAAGAGACCCAGTACTTC. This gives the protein CASRTGSQETQYF.

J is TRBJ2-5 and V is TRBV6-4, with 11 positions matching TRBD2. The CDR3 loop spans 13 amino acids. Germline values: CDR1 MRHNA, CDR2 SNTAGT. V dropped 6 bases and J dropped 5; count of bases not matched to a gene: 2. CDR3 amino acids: CASSASGRETQYF. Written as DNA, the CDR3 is TGTGCCAGCAGCGCTAGCGGGAGGGAGACCCAGTACTTC.